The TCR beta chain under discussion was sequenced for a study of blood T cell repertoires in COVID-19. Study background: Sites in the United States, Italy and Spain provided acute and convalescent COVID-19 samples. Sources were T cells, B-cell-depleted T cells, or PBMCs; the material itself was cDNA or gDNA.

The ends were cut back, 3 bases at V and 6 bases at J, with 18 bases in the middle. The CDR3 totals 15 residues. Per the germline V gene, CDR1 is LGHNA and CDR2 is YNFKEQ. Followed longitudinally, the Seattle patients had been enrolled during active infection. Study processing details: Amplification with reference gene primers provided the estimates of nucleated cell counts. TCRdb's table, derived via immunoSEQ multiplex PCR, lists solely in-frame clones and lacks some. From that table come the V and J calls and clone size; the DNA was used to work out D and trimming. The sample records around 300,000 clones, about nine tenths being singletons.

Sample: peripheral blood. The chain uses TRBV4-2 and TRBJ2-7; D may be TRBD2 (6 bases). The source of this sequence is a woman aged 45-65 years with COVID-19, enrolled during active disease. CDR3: CASSQALAAPPEQYF. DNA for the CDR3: TGTGCCAGCAGCCAGGCACTAGCTGCGCCGCCCGAGCAGTACTTC.